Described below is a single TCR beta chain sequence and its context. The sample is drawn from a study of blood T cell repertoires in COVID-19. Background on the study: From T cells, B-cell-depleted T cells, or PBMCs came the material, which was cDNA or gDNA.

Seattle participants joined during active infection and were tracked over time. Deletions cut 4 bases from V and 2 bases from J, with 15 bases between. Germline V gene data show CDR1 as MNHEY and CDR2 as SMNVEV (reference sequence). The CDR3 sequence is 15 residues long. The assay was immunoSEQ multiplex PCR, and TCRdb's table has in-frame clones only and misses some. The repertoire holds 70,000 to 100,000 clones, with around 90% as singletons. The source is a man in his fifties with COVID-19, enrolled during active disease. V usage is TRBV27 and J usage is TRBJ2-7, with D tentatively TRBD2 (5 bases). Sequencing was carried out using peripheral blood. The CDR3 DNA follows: TGTGCCAGCAGTTCCCCTAGCTCTGCCCCCTACGAGCAGTACTTC. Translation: CASSSPSSAPYEQYF.